This T cell receptor (beta chain) was identified in a study of control samples from healthy donors and cancer patients (dated by TCRdb to between 2020 and 2021). The library was built by means of the immunoSEQ multiplex PCR assay. The source is immuneACCESS, and TCRdb retained only in-frame sequences with V and J called. Part of the clones is not carried over; for the studies checked, unresolved V genes explain less than half of this, and the remainder is unexplained. This sample gives about 22,000 clones in total; 83% of them show up just once. The ten largest clones represent 27% of the sample. To note about this clone: Its target antigen remains unknown. No base quality information exists; no much larger clone differs at one position.

V lost 3 bases and J lost 4 bases; the stretch between them is 15 bases long. The CDR3 measures 15 amino acids from cysteine to phenylalanine. Kept here is only the CDR3 DNA, which spans 45 bases and is read in frame from base 1. As encoded in the germline V gene, CDR1 is MGHRA while CDR2 is YSYEKL. This TCR was recovered from a man in his 60s with head and neck cancer. The sample was PBMCs. The chain uses TRBV4-1 and TRBJ1-1; the D region possibly corresponds to TRBD1 (5 bases align). The CDR3 reads CASSQADRLSTEAFF. The DNA is TGCGCCAGCAGCCAGGCTGACAGACTCTCCACTGAAGCTTTCTTT.